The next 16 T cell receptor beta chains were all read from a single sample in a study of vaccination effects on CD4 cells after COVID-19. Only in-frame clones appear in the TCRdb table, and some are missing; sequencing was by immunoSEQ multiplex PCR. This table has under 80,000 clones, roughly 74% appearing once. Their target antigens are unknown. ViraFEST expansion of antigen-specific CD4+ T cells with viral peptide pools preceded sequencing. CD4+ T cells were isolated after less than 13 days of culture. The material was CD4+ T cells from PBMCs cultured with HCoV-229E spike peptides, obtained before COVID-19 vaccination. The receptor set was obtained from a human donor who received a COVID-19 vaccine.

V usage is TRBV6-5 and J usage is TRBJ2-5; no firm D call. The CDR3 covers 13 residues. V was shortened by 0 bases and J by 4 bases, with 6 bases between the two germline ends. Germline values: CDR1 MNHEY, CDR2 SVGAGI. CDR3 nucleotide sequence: TGTGCCAGCAGTTACTCAGCGATAGAGACCCAGTACTTC. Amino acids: CASSYSAIETQYF.

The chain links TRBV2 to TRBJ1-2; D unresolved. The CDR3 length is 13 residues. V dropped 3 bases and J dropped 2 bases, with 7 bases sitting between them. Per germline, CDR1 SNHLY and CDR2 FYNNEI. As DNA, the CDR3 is TGTGCCAGCAGTGAGACCGGAAACTATGGCTACACCTTC. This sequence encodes CASSETGNYGYTF. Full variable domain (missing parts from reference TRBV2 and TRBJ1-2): EPEVTQTPSHQVTQMGQEVILRCVPISNHLYFYWYRQILGQKVEFLVSFYNNEISEKSEIFDDQFSVERPDGSNFTLKIRSTKLEDSAMYFCASSETGNYGYTFGSGTRLTVV.

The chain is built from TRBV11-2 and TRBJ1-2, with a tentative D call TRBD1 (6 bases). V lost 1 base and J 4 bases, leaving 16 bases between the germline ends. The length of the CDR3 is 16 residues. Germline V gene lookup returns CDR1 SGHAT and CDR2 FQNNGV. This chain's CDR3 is CASSLAGAMGFYGYTF. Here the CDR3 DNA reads TGTGCCAGCAGCTTAGCAGGGGCTATGGGTTTCTATGGCTACACCTTC. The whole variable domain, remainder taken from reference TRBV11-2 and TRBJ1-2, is EAGVAQSPRYKIIEKRQSVAFWCNPISGHATLYWYQQILGQGPKLLIQFQNNGVVDDSQLPKDRFSAERLKGVDSTLKIQPAKLEDSAVYLCASSLAGAMGFYGYTFGSGTRLTVV.

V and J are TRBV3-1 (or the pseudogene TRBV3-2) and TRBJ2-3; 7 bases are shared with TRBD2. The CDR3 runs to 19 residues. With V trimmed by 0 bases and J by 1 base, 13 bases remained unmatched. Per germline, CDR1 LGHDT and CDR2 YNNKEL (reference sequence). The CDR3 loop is CASSQDAFSRGCRTDTQYF. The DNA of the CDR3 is TGTGCCAGCAGCCAAGATGCCTTCTCGCGGGGGTGCCGCACAGATACGCAGTATTTT.

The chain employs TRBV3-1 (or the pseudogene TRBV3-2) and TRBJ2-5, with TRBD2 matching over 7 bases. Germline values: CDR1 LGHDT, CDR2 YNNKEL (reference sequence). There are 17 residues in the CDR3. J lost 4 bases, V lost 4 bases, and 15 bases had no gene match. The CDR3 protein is CASSRRLSGVSPETQYF. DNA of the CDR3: TGTGCCAGCAGCCGTAGGCTAAGCGGGGTGTCCCCAGAGACCCAGTACTTC.

CDR3 DNA: TGTGCCAGCAGTTACGACAGCAATCAGCCCCAGCATTTT. This gives the protein CASSYDSNQPQHF. The chain uses TRBV5-4 and TRBJ1-5; D not certain. The ends were cut back, 5 bases at V and 1 base at J, with 7 bases in the middle. This CDR3 contains 13 residues. Per germline, CDR1 SGHNT and CDR2 YYREEE (reference sequence).

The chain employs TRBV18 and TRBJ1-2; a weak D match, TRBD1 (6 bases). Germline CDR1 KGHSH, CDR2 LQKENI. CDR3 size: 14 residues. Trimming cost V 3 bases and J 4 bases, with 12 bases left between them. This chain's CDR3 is CASSPPGGGYGYTF. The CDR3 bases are TGTGCCAGCTCACCCCCCGGGGGCGGCTATGGCTACACCTTC. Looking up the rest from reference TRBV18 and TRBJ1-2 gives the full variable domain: NAGVMQNPRHLVRRRGQEARLRCSPMKGHSHVYWYRQLPEEGLKFMVYLQKENIIDESGMPKERFSAEFPKEGPSILRIQQVVRGDSAAYFCASSPPGGGYGYTFGSGTRLTVV.

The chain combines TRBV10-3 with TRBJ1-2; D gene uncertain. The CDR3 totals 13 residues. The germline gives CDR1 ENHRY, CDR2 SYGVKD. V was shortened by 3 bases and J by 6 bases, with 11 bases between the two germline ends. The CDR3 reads CAISDSEGDGYTF. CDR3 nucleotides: TGTGCCATCAGTGATTCGGAGGGCGATGGCTACACCTTC.

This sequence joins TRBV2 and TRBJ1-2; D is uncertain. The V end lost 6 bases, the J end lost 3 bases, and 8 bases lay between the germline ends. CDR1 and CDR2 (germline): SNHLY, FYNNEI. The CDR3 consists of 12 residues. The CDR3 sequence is CASRTVDYGYTF. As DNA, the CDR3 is TGTGCCAGCAGGACCGTCGACTATGGCTACACCTTC.

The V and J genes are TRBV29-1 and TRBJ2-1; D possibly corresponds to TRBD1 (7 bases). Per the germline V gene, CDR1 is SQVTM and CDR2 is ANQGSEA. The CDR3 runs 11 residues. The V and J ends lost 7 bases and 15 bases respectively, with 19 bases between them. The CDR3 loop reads CSGSTQGTWFF. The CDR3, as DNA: TGCAGCGGCAGTACACAGGGGACTTGGTTCTTC.

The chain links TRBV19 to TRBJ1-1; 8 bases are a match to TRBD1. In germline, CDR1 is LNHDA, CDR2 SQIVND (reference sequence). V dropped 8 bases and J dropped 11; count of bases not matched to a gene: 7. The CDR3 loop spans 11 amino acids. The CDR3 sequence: CASQGAWGAFF. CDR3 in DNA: TGTGCCAGTCAGGGGGCTTGGGGTGCTTTCTTT.

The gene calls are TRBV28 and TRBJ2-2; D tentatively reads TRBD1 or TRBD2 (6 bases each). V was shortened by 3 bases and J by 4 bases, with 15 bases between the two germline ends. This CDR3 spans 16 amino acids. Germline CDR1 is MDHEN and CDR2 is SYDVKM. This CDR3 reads CASSFGGGIGTGELFF. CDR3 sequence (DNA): TGTGCCAGCAGTTTCGGAGGGGGTATCGGCACCGGGGAGCTGTTTTTT.

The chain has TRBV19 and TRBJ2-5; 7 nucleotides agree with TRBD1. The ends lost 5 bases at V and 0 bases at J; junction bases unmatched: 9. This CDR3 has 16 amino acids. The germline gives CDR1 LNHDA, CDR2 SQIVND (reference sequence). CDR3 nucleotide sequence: TGTGCCAGTAGTTCGGGACAGCCACTGTACCAAGAGACCCAGTACTTC. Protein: CASSSGQPLYQETQYF.

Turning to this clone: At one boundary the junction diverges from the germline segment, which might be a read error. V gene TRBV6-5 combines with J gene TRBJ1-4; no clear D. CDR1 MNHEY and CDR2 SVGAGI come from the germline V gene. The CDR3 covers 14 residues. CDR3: CASSSISTNAKLFF. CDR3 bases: TGTGCCAGCAGCTCTATTTCAACTAATGCAAAACTGTTTTTT.

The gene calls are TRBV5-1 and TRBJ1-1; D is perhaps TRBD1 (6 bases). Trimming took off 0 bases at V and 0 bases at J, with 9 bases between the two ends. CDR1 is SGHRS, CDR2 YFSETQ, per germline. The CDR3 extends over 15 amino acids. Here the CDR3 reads CASSLVSGVNTEAFF. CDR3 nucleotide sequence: TGCGCCAGCAGCTTGGTTTCAGGGGTGAACACTGAAGCTTTCTTT.

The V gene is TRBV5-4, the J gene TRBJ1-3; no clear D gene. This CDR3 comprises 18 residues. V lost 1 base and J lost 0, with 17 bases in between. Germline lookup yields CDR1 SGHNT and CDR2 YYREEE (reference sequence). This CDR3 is CASSLPDPPSFSGNTIYF. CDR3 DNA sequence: TGTGCCAGCAGCTTGCCAGATCCCCCCTCGTTCTCTGGAAACACCATATATTTT.